This paragraph covers one T cell receptor (beta chain) sequence. Its target is unknown. The method was immunoSEQ multiplex PCR; TCRdb's version includes in-frame clones alone and lacks a portion of them. The table lists about 130,000 clones, approximately 83% of them singletons. This record comes from a study of T cell responses to AZD1222 COVID-19 vaccine. The study's findings and limits: Baseline serostatus was positive in only six AZD1222 recipients. Recipients of two AZD1222 doses showed rising Spike-specific TCR breadth and depth. Vaccine-associated CD4 TCRs ranged over spike, dominating at 160-218 and 743-854.

V lost 1 base and J lost 2, with 10 bases in between. CDR3 size: 15 residues. Germline V gene data show CDR1 as MGHRA and CDR2 as YSYEKL. The TCR originated in an adult in good health. The sample consisted of peripheral blood, taken on day 0 of AZD1222 vaccination. The genes are TRBV4-1 and TRBJ2-3, with D unclear. CDR3 residues: CASSQGNLPTDTQYF. CDR3 in DNA: TGCGCCAGCAGCCAAGGTAATCTTCCCACAGATACGCAGTATTTT.